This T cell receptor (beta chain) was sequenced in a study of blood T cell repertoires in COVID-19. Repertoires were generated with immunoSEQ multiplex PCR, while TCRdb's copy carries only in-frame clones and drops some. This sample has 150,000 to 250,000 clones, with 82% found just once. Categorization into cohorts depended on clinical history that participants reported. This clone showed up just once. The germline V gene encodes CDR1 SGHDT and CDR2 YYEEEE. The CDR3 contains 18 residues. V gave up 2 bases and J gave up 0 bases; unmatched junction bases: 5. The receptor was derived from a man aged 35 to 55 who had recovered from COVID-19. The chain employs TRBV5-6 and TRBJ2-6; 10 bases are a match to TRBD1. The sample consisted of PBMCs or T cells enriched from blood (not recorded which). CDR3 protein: CASSFGDRGLSGANVLTF. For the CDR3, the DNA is TGTGCCAGCAGCTTTGGGGACAGGGGTCTCTCTGGGGCCAACGTCCTGACTTTC.